This T cell receptor (beta chain) emerged from a study of regulatory T cells in long-lasting Graves disease. Time point of the sample: newly diagnosed GD, antithyroid drugs for less than 3 months. The TCR library was prepared using RNA isolated from PBMCs. Building the TCR beta libraries relied on iRepertoire HTBI primers, and CDR3 regions underwent Arm-PCR. TCRdb fed the multiplex PCR reads into MiXCR, producing one record per CDR3 protein. The sample includes a few hundred thousand distinct CDR3 sequences, over 9.5% of them seen just once. The CDR3 covers 13 residues. Per the germline V gene, CDR1 is SGHDN and CDR2 is FVKESK. Trimming took 0 bases from V and 6 from J, leaving 8 bases between them. This clonotype was detected ten times or more. The data also belong to a second study, concerning T cells in Graves' hyperthyroidism and ophthalmopathy.

V usage is TRBV14 and J usage is TRBJ2-5, with D unresolved. This TCR was recovered from a woman under 30 with Graves disease. The sequences come from peripheral blood mononuclear cells (PBMCs), collected at new diagnosis, from a patient treated with antithyroid drugs. In DNA, the CDR3 is TGTGCCAGCAGCCAAGACCCTATGAAGACCCAGTACTTC. Protein: CASSQDPMKTQYF.